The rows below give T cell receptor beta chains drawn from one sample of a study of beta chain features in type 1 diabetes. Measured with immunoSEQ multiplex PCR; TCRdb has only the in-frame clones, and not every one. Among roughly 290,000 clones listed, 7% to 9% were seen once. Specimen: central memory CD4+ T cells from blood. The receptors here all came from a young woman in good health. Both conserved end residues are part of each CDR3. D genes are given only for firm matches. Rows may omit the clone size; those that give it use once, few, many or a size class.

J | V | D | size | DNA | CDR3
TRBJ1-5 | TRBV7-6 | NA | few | TGTGCCAGCAGCTTAGCGCAGAATCAGCCCCAGCATTTT | CASSLAQNQPQHF
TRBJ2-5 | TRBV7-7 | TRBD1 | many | TGTGCCAGCAGCGGGACAGGGGCCGAGACCCAGTACTTC | CASSGTGAETQYF
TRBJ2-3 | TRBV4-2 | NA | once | TGTGCCAGCAGCTCCCCCGGAGGGCGCTCAGATACGCAGTATTTT | CASSSPGGRSDTQYF
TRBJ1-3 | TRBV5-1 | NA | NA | TGCGCCAGCAGCTTAGGAGGGACCTCTGGAAACACCATATATTTT | CASSLGGTSGNTIYF
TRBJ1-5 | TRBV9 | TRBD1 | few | TGTGCCAGCAGCGTAGGGGGACAGGGGTTTCAGCCCCAGCATTTT | CASSVGGQGFQPQHF
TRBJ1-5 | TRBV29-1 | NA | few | TGCAGCGTTTGGGACGGAGATCAGCCCCAGCATTTT | CSVWDGDQPQHF
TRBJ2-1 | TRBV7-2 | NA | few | TGTGCCAGCAGCCGGACCGGAAACTCCTACAATGAGCAGTTCTTC | CASSRTGNSYNEQFF
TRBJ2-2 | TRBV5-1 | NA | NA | TGCGCCAGCAGCGCCCTACAGGTTGACCTCAACACCGGGGAGCTGTTTTTT | CASSALQVDLNTGELFF
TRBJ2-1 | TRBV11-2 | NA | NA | TGTGCCAGCAGCTTAGGTGGAGGGTACTATGAGCAGTTCTTC | CASSLGGGYYEQFF
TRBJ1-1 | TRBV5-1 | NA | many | TGCGCCAGCAGCCTTGATTGGAACACTGAAGCTTTCTTT | CASSLDWNTEAFF
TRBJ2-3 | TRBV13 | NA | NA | TGTGCCAGCCGGGGTTCCAACACAGATACGCAGTATTTT | CASRGSNTDTQYF
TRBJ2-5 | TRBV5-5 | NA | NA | TGTGCCAGCAGCTTGGAGAGAGGGAGAGAGACCCAGTACTTC | CASSLERGRETQYF
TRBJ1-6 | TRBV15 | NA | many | TGTGCCACCAGCCTCTCTCGAGGATCACCCCTCCACTTT | CATSLSRGSPLHF
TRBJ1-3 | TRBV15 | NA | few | TGTGCCACCAGCAACCCAAGCTCTGGAAACACCATATATTTT | CATSNPSSGNTIYF
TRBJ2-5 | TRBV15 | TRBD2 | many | TGTGCCACCAGCAGAGCCAGGACTAGTCAAGAGACCCAGTACTTC | CATSRARTSQETQYF
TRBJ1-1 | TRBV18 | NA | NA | TGTGCCAGCTCACGGGTTGGGAACACTGAAGCTTTCTTT | CASSRVGNTEAFF
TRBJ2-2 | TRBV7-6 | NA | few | TGTGCCAGCAGCTCCCCAGTCACCGGGGAGCTGTTTTTT | CASSSPVTGELFF
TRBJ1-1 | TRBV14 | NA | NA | TGTGCCAGCAGCCGACAGGAGAACACTGAAGCTTTCTTT | CASSRQENTEAFF
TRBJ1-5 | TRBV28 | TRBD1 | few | TGTGCCAGCAACCCCGGGACAGGGTATCTGCCCCAGCATTTT | CASNPGTGYLPQHF
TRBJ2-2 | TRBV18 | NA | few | TGTGCCAGCTCCGAGATGAACACCGGGGAGCTGTTTTTT | CASSEMNTGELFF
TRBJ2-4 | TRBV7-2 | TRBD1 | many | TGTGCCAGCAGCCCTAGAACCGGACAGGGAGCCAAAAACATTCAGTACTTC | CASSPRTGQGAKNIQYF
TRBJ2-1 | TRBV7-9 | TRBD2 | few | TGTGCCAGCAGCTTACCAATAGCGGGGCGGTACAATGAGCAGTTCTTC | CASSLPIAGRYNEQFF
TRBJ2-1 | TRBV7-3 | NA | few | TGTGCCAGCAGCTTAAGGGGTAGCGGAAAGGAGCAGTTCTTC | CASSLRGSGKEQFF
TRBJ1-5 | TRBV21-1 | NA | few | TGTGCCAGCAGCAAAGGGACAGGGGATAGCAATCAGCCCCAGCATTTT | CASSKGTGDSNQPQHF
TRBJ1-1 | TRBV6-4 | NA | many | TGTGCCAGCAGCGTCCTGGGAATCGTTACTGAAGCTTTCTTT | CASSVLGIVTEAFF
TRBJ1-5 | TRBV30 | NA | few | TGTGCCTGGAGTGTCGGGACGGAAAATCAGCCCCAGCATTTT | CAWSVGTENQPQHF
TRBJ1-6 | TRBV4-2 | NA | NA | TGTGCCAGCAGCCAAGACGCTATCAGGACTGAAAATTCACCCCTCCACTTT | CASSQDAIRTENSPLHF
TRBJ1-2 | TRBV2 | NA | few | TGTGCCTCATTAGTCAGGGGATACGATGGCTACACCTTC | CASLVRGYDGYTF
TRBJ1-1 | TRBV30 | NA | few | TGTGCCTGGAGGGGCCCGGGGCGTACGAACACTGAAGCTTTCTTT | CAWRGPGRTNTEAFF
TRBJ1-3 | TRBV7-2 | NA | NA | TGTGCCAGCAGCTTAGCGCGGGCCGCTAGAAACACCATATATTTT | CASSLARAARNTIYF
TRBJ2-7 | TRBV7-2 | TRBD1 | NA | TGTGCCAGCAGCGTCCGGGACAGGGGTCACGAGCAGTACTTC | CASSVRDRGHEQYF
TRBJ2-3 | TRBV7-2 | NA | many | TGTGCCAGCAGCCTGTCCACAGATACGCAGTATTTT | CASSLSTDTQYF